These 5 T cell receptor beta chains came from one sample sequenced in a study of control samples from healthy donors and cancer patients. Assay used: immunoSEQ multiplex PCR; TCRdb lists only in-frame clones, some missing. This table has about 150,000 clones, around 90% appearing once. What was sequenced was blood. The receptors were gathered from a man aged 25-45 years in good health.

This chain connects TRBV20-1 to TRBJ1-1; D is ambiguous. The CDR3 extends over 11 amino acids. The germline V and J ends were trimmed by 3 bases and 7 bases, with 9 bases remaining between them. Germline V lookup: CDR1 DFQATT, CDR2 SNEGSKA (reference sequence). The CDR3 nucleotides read TGCAGTGCTAGGGATACTCTTGAAGCTTTCTTT. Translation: CSARDTLEAFF.

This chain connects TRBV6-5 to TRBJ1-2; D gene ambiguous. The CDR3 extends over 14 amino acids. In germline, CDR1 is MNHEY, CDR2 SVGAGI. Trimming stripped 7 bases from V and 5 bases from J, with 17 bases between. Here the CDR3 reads CASISGPMGYGYTF. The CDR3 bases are TGTGCCAGCATCTCCGGACCTATGGGATATGGCTACACCTTC.

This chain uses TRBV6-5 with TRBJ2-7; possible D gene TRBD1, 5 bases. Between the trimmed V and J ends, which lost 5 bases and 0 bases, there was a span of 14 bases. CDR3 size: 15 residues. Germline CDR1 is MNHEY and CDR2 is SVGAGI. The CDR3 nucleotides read TGTGCCAGCAGTAGGGGAAGCGCGAACTCCTACGAGCAGTACTTC. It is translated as CASSRGSANSYEQYF.

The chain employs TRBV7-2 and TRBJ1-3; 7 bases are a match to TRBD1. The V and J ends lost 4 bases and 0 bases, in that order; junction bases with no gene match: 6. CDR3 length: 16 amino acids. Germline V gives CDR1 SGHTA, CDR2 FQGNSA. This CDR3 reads CASSWTQGRSGNTIYF. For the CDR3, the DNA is TGTGCCAGCAGCTGGACACAGGGGCGCTCTGGAAACACCATATATTTT. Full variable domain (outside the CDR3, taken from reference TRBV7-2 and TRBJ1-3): GAGVSQSPSNKVTEKGKDVELRCDPISGHTALYWYRQSLGQGLEFLIYFQGNSAPDKSGLPSDRFSAERTGGSVSTLTIQRTQQEDSAVYLCASSWTQGRSGNTIYFGEGSWLTVV.

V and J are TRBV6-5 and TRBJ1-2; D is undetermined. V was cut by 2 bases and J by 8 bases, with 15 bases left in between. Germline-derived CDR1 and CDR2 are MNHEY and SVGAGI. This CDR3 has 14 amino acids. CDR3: CASSYDRLIGGYTF. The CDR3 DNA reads TGTGCCAGCAGTTACGATAGGTTGATAGGGGGCTACACCTTC.